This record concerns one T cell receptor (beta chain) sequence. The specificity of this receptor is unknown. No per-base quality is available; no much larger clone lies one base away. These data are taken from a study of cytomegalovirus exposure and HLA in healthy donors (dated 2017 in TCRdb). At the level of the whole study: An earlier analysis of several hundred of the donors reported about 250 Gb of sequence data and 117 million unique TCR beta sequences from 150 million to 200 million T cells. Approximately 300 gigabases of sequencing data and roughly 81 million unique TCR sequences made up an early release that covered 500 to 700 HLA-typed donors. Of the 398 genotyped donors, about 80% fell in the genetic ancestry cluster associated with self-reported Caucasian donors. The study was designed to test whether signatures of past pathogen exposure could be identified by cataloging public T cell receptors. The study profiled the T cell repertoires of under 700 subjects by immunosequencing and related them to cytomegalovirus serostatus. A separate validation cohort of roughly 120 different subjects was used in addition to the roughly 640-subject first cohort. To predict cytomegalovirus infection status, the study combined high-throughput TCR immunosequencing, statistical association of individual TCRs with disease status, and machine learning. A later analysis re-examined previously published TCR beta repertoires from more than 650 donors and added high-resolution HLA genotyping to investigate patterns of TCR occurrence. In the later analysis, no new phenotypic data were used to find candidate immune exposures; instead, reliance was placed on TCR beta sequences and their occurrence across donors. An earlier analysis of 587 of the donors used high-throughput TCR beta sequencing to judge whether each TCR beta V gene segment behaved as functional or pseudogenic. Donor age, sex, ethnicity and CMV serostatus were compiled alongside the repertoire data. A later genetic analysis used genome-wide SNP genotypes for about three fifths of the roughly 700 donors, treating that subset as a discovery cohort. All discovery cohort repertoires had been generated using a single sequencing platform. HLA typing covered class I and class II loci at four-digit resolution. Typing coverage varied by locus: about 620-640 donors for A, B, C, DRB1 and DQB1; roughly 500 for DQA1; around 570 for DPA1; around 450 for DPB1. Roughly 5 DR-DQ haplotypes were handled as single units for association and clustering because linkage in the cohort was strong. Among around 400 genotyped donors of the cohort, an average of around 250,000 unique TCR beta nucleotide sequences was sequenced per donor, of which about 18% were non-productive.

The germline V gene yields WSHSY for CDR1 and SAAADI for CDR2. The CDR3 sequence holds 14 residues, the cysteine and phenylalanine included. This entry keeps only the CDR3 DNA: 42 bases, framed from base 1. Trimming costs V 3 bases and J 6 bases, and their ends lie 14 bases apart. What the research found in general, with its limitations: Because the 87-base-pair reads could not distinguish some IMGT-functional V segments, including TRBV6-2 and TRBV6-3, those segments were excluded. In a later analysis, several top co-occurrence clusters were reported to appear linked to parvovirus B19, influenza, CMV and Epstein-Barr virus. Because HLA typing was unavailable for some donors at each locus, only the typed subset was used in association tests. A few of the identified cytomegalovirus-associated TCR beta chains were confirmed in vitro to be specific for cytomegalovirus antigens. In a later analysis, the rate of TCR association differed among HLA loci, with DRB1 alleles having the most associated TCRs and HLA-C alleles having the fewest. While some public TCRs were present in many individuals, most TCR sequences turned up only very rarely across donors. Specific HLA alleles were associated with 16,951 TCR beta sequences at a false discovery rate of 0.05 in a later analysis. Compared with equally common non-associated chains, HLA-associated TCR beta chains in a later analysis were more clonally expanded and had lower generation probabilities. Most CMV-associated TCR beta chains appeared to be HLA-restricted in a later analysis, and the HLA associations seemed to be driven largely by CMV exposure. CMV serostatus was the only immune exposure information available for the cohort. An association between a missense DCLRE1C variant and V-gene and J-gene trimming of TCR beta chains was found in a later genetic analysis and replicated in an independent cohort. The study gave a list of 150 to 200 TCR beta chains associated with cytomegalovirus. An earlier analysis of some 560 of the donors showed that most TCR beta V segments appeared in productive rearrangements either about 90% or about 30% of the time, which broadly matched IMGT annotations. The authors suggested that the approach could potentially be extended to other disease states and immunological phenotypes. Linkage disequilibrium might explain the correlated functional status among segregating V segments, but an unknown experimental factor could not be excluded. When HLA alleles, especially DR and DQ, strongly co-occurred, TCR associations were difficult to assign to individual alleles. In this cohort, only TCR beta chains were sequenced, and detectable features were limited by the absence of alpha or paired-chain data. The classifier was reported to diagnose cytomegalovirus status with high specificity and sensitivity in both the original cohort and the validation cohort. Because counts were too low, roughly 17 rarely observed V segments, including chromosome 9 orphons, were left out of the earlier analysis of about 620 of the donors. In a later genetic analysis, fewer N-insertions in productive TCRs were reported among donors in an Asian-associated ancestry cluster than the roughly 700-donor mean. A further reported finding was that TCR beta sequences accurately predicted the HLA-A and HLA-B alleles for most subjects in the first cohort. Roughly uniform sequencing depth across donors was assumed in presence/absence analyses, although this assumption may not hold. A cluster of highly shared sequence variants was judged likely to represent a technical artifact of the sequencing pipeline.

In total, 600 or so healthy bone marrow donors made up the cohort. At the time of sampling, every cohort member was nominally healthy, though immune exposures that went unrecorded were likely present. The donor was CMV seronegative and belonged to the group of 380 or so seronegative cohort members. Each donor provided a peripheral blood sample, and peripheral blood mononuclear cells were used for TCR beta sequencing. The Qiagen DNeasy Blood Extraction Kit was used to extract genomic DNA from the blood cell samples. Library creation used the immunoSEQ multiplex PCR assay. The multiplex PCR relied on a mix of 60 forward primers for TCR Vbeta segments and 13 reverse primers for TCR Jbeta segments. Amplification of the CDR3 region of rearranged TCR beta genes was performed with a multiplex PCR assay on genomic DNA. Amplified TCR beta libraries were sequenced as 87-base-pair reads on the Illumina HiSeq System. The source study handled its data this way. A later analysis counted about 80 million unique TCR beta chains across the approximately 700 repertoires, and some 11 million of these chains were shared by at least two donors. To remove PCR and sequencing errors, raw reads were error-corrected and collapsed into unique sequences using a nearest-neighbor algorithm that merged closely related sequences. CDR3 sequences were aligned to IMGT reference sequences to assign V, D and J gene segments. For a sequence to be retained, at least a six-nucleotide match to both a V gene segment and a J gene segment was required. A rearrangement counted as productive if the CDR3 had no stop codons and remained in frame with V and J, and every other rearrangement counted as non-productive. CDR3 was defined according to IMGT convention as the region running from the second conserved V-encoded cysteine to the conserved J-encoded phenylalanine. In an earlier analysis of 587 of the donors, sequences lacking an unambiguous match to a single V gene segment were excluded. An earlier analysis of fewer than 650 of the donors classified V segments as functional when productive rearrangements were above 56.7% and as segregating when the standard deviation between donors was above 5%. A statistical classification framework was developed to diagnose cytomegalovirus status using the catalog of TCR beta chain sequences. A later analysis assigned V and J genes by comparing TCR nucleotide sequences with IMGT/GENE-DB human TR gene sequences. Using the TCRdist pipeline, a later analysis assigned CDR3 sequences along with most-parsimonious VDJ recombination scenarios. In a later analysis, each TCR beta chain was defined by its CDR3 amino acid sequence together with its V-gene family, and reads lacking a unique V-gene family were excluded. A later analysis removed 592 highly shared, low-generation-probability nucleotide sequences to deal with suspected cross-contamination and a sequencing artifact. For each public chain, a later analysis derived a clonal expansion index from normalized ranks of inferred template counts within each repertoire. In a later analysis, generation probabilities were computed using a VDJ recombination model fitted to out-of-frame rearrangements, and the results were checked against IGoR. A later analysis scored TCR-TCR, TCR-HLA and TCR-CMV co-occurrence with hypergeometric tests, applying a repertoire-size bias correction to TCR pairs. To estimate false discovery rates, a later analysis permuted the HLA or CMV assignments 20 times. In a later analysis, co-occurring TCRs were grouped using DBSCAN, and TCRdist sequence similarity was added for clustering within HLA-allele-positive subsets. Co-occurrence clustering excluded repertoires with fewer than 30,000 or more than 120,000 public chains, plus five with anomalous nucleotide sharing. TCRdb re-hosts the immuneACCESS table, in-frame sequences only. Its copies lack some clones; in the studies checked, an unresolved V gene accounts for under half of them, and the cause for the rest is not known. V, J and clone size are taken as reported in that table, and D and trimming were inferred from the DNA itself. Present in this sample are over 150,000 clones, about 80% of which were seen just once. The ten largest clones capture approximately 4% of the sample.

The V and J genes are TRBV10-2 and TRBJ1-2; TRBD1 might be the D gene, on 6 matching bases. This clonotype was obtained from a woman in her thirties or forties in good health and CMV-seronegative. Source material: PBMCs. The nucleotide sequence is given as TGCGCCAGCAGTGAAAAAGGGGGGGTGGATGGCTACACCTTC. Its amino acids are CASSEKGGVDGYTF.